This is a list of T cell receptor beta chains from one sample in a study of PD-L1 blockade in urothelial cancer. Method: immunoSEQ multiplex PCR; TCRdb's copy keeps in-frame clones and lacks some. The data hold 30,000 to 45,000 clones, with 75% to 95% observed a single time. Sequenced here: PBMCs, sampled around atezolizumab (anti-PD-L1) treatment. The receptors originated from a man between 65 and 85 years old with urothelial cancer. Both conserved end residues are part of each CDR3. The D gene is left open where the match is weak. For some rows the clone size is stated as once, few or many, or as a class when expanded; others skip it.

CDR3 | DNA | size | J | D | V
CASSLSGTRVTDTQYF | TGCGCCAGCAGCCTATCCGGGACTAGGGTCACAGATACGCAGTATTTT | few | TRBJ2-3 | TRBD2 | TRBV4-1
CASTPGSSSFGYTF | TGTGCCAGCACCCCAGGGTCCTCTTCTTTTGGCTACACCTTC | few | TRBJ1-2 | . | TRBV7-8
CASSKDGGPTEAFF | TGTGCCAGCAGTAAGGACGGGGGTCCGACCGAAGCTTTCTTT | once | TRBJ1-1 | . | TRBV19
CSVAVRGQTSTMTEAFF | TGCAGCGTTGCAGTTAGGGGACAGACCAGCACGATGACTGAAGCTTTCTTT | . | TRBJ1-1 | TRBD1 | TRBV29-1
CASRRTAGGTDTQYF | TGTGCCAGTAGACGTACGGCGGGAGGCACAGATACGCAGTATTTT | . | TRBJ2-3 | . | TRBV21-1
CASSLGFGGNEQYF | TGCGCCAGCAGCTTGGGGTTCGGGGGAAACGAGCAGTACTTC | . | TRBJ2-7 | . | TRBV5-1
CASRLSGSLAGVNTDTQYF | TGCGCCAGCAGATTGAGCGGTTCACTAGCGGGAGTGAACACAGATACGCAGTATTTT | . | TRBJ2-3 | TRBD2 | TRBV5-1
CASSIDDRGRVYNEQFF | TGTGCCAGTAGTATAGATGACCGGGGGAGGGTGTACAATGAGCAGTTCTTC | . | TRBJ2-1 | TRBD2 | TRBV19
CASSVGPGTYQETQYF | TGCGCCAGCAGCGTTGGTCCCGGGACATACCAAGAGACCCAGTACTTC | . | TRBJ2-5 | . | TRBV5-1
CATSRERGHPRGGNQETQYF | TGTGCCACCAGCAGAGAAAGAGGACACCCTAGGGGAGGAAACCAAGAGACCCAGTACTTC | . | TRBJ2-5 | . | TRBV15
CASSPQASNQPQHF | TGTGCCAGCTCACCCCAGGCCAGCAATCAGCCCCAGCATTTT | . | TRBJ1-5 | . | TRBV18
CASSLGDSSYEQYF | TGTGCCAGCAGTTTAGGGGACAGCTCCTACGAGCAGTACTTC | . | TRBJ2-7 | TRBD1 | TRBV28
CASQDNSQETQYF | TGTGCCAGCCAGGACAATTCTCAAGAGACCCAGTACTTC | . | TRBJ2-5 | . | TRBV28
CASSMTRDITYEQYF | TGTGCCAGTAGTATGACCCGGGACATCACCTACGAGCAGTACTTC | . | TRBJ2-7 | . | TRBV19
CASSLALAGADEQYF | TGCGCCAGCAGCTTGGCACTAGCGGGAGCTGACGAGCAGTACTTC | . | TRBJ2-7 | TRBD2 | TRBV5-1
CASSHAQGRGHNEQFF | TGCGCCAGCAGCCACGCCCAGGGAAGGGGGCACAATGAGCAGTTCTTC | . | TRBJ2-1 | TRBD1 | TRBV4-1
CSVEQGLGTEAFF | TGCAGCGTAGAACAGGGGTTGGGCACTGAAGCTTTCTTT | . | TRBJ1-1 | TRBD1 | TRBV29-1
CASSLLVGTGDNYGYTF | TGTGCCAGCAGCTTATTGGTCGGGACAGGGGATAACTATGGCTACACCTTC | . | TRBJ1-2 | TRBD1 | TRBV13
CASSLPGWETQYF | TGTGCCAGCAGCCTCCCGGGTTGGGAGACCCAGTACTTC | . | TRBJ2-5 | . | TRBV5-6
CASSLAKAGGSGEQFF | TGCGCCAGCAGCTTGGCCAAGGCAGGGGGCTCAGGTGAGCAGTTCTTC | . | TRBJ2-1 | TRBD1 | TRBV5-1
CATSRGALAGGLNTGELFF | TGTGCCACCAGCAGAGGCGCCCTAGCGGGAGGTTTAAACACCGGGGAGCTGTTTTTT | . | TRBJ2-2 | TRBD2 | TRBV15
CASSLTGLSYNEQFF | TGTGCCAGCAGCCTAACGGGACTATCTTACAATGAGCAGTTCTTC | . | TRBJ2-1 | TRBD2 | TRBV28
CASSPPLGGTDTQYF | TGTGCCAGCAGCCCCCCCCTAGGGGGCACAGATACGCAGTATTTT | . | TRBJ2-3 | . | TRBV5-6
CASSFRGGLYNEQFF | TGTGCCAGCAGCTTCAGAGGAGGGCTATACAATGAGCAGTTCTTC | . | TRBJ2-1 | . | TRBV7-9
CASSLGGRGTEAFF | TGTGCCAGCAGTTTAGGGGGCCGGGGCACTGAAGCTTTCTTT | . | TRBJ1-1 | . | TRBV28
CASSFAGEETQYF | TGTGCCAGCAGCTTTGCGGGGGAAGAGACCCAGTACTTC | few | TRBJ2-5 | TRBD2 | TRBV7-9
CASSPSLGGEETQYF | TGTGCCAGCAGCCCTTCCCTCGGGGGGGAAGAGACCCAGTACTTC | . | TRBJ2-5 | TRBD2 | TRBV9
CASSIVVGQGSQPQHF | TGTGCCAGTAGTATAGTGGTGGGGCAGGGAAGTCAGCCCCAGCATTTT | . | TRBJ1-5 | . | TRBV19
CASSYGPAGQPQHF | TGTGCCAGCAGCTACGGGCCCGCGGGTCAGCCCCAGCATTTT | once | TRBJ1-5 | . | TRBV2
CASSVGSGGYNEQFF | TGTGCCAGCAGCGTAGGGAGCGGGGGGTACAATGAGCAGTTCTTC | . | TRBJ2-1 | TRBD2 | TRBV9
CASSPRDRGSYGYTF | TGTGCCAGCAGTCCAAGGGACAGGGGGAGTTATGGCTACACCTTC | . | TRBJ1-2 | TRBD1 | TRBV27
CASSPGQDTEAFF | TGTGCCAGCTCACCTGGACAGGACACTGAAGCTTTCTTT | . | TRBJ1-1 | TRBD1 | TRBV18
CASSLGGTGGGSTEAFF | TGCGCCAGCAGCTTGGGGGGGACAGGGGGTGGGAGCACTGAAGCTTTCTTT | . | TRBJ1-1 | TRBD1 | TRBV5-1
CASSVDGTGLREAFF | TGTGCCAGCAGCGTAGACGGGACAGGGTTGAGGGAAGCTTTCTTT | . | TRBJ1-1 | TRBD1 | TRBV9
CASSPPGLMSSYNEQFF | TGTGCCAGCAGCCCCCCAGGGCTCATGAGCTCCTACAATGAGCAGTTCTTC | . | TRBJ2-1 | . | TRBV7-9
CASSSATSGRLFSYEQYF | TGTGCCAGCTCATCCGCCACTAGCGGGAGGTTGTTCTCCTACGAGCAGTACTTC | . | TRBJ2-7 | TRBD2 | TRBV18
CASSFSTGLNQPQHF | TGTGCCAGCAGCTTTTCAACAGGGCTCAATCAGCCCCAGCATTTT | . | TRBJ1-5 | . | TRBV7-8
CASSTDKEPQHF | TGTGCCAGTAGTACTGACAAAGAGCCCCAGCATTTT | . | TRBJ1-5 | . | TRBV19
CASRRPGANYGYTF | TGTGCCAGCAGGCGGCCGGGGGCTAACTATGGCTACACCTTC | . | TRBJ1-2 | . | TRBV27
CAISEGPGGRTF | TGTGCCATCAGTGAGGGCCCTGGCGGGAGGACGTTC | . | TRBJ2-7 | TRBD2 | TRBV10-3
CASSQGGTIQETQYF | TGCGCCAGCAGCCAGGGCGGCACCATTCAAGAGACCCAGTACTTC | . | TRBJ2-5 | . | TRBV5-1
CASRGMEGSSYEQYF | TGTGCCAGCAGGGGGATGGAGGGGTCCTCCTACGAGCAGTACTTC | . | TRBJ2-7 | . | TRBV28
CASALPGTDTQYF | TGTGCCAGCGCGCTACCCGGCACAGATACGCAGTATTTT | . | TRBJ2-3 | . | TRBV7-3
CASGGQGPDTQYF | TGTGCCAGCGGAGGACAGGGCCCCGATACGCAGTATTTT | . | TRBJ2-3 | TRBD1 | TRBV5-4
CASSESKWPGDTQYF | TGCGCCAGCAGTGAGTCAAAGTGGCCGGGGGATACGCAGTATTTT | . | TRBJ2-3 | . | TRBV10-2
CASSPGQGFHNEQFF | TGTGCCAGCTCACCCGGACAGGGCTTTCACAATGAGCAGTTCTTC | once | TRBJ2-1 | TRBD1 | TRBV18
CASSLDAGYTQYF | TGCGCCAGCAGCTTGGACGCGGGATATACGCAGTATTTT | . | TRBJ2-3 | . | TRBV5-1
CASSESLGRLFF | TGCGCCAGCAGTGAGTCACTGGGGAGGCTGTTTTTT | few | TRBJ2-2 | . | TRBV10-1